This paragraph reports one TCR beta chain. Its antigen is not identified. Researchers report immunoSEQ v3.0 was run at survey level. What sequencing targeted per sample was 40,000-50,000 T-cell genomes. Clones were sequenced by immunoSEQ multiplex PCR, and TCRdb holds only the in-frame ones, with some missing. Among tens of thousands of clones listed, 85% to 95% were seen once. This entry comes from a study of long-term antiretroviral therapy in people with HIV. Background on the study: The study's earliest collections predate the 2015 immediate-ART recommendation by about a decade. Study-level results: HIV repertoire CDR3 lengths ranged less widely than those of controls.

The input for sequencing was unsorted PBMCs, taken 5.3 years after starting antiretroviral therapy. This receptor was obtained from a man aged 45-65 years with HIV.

The CDR3 spells CASSPQGKGAYEQYF. The DNA for the CDR3 is TGTGCCAGCAGTCCACAGGGAAAGGGAGCTTACGAGCAGTACTTC. The chain joins TRBV28 to TRBJ2-7, with D perhaps TRBD1 (6 bases). V was pared by 5 bases and J by 4 bases, with 18 bases between. Germline CDR1 reads MDHEN; CDR2 reads SYDVKM. The CDR3 totals 15 residues.